This passage covers 9 T cell receptor beta chains from one sample sequenced in a study of post-analysis software for immune sequencing data. The study, taken as a whole, reports: TRBV segments more frequent in patients than in controls numbered about five and included TRBV5-6, TRBV5-1 and TRBV20-1.

cDNA libraries for TCR beta contained unique molecular identifiers. TCRdb ran MiXCR on the PCR reads and lists one entry per CDR3 protein. The sample lists hundreds of thousands of distinct CDR3 sequences, roughly 50% occurring once. Antigen specificity for these receptors is unknown. The source material was blood. These TCRs come from a girl aged 5 to 17 with multiple sclerosis.

V gene TRBV20-1 combines with J gene TRBJ1-2; no clear D gene. CDR1 DFQATT and CDR2 SNEGSKA come from the germline V gene (reference sequence). This CDR3 is 13 amino acids long. Trimming left V 2 bases short and J 4 bases short, with 11 bases between. The chain's CDR3 is CSARHGEGYGYTF. In DNA, the CDR3 is TGCAGTGCTAGACATGGGGAGGGCTATGGCTACACCTTC.

This clonotype has only a few counts. V usage is TRBV29-1 and J usage is TRBJ1-2; D is unclear. The CDR3 consists of 11 residues. The V and J ends lost 5 bases and 2 bases respectively, with 6 bases between them. Germline loops: CDR1 SQVTM, CDR2 ANQGSEA. The CDR3 loop is CSVQMNYGYTF. The CDR3 bases are TGCAGCGTTCAGATGAACTATGGCTACACCTTC. Complete variable domain (other parts from reference TRBV29-1 and TRBJ1-2): SAVISQKPSRDICQRGTSLTIQCQVDSQVTMMFWYRQQPGQSLTLIATANQGSEATYESGFVIDKFPISRPNLTFSTLTVSNMSPEDSSIYLCSVQMNYGYTFGSGTRLTVV.

CDR3 protein: CASTRQGATYGYTF. In DNA, the CDR3 is TGTGCCAGCACCCGACAGGGGGCAACCTATGGCTACACCTTC. The rearrangement joins TRBV12-3 or TRBV12-4 to TRBJ1-2, with TRBD1 matching 10 bases. The V gene end was trimmed by 7 bases and the J gene end by 4 bases; junction bases not matched to a gene: 6. CDR3 size: 14 residues.

J is TRBJ1-1 and V is TRBV12-3 or TRBV12-4; no definite D call. The ends were cut back, 3 bases at V and 4 bases at J, with 12 bases in the middle. The CDR3 runs to 14 residues. In DNA, the CDR3 is TGTGCCAGCAGTTTGGCCATATCCTTCACTGAAGCTTTCTTT. This encodes CASSLAISFTEAFF.

The chain recombines TRBV9 with TRBJ1-1; unclear D gene. CDR3 length: 12 residues. The germline V gene encodes CDR1 SGDLS and CDR2 YYNGEE. V was pared by 3 bases and J by 7 bases, with 10 bases between. CDR3 sequence (DNA): TGTGCCAGCAGCGGTACAGAGGTTGAAGCTTTCTTT. It encodes CASSGTEVEAFF.

The chain carries TRBV29-1 and TRBJ1-4, with 7 bases that match TRBD1. The CDR3 consists of 12 residues. V shed 3 bases and J 8 bases; nucleotides not matched to a gene: 3. Germline CDR1 reads SQVTM; CDR2 reads ANQGSEA. This CDR3 reads CSVDRGGEKLFF. In nucleotides, the CDR3 is TGCAGCGTTGACAGGGGGGGAGAAAAACTGTTTTTT.

The rearrangement links TRBV4-2 to TRBJ1-2; D perhaps matches TRBD1 (5 bases). Germline CDR1 is LGHNA and CDR2 is YNFKEQ. The CDR3 has 16 residues. V was clipped by 0 bases and J by 3 bases, with 14 bases between them. The CDR3 sequence: CASSQDWGIGDYGYTF. The CDR3 DNA sequence: TGTGCCAGCAGCCAAGATTGGGGGATCGGCGACTATGGCTACACCTTC.

The rearrangement links TRBV7-3 to TRBJ2-3; TRBD1 matches 8 bases. The germline CDR1 and CDR2 sequences are SGHTA and FQGTGA. CDR3 length: 14 amino acids. V trimming: 4 bases; J trimming: 6 bases; junction bases outside the gene matches: 6. The CDR3 region has the DNA TGTGCCAGCAGCTCGGGACAGGACGGGGATACGCAGTATTTT. Translating it yields CASSSGQDGDTQYF.

The chain employs TRBV5-1 and TRBJ2-5, with 12 bases that match TRBD2. V dropped 0 bases and J dropped 5; count of bases not matched to a gene: 11. Germline values: CDR1 SGHRS, CDR2 YFSETQ. CDR3 length: 18 amino acids. The chain's CDR3 is CASSLELAGGQRTETQYF. CDR3 bases: TGCGCCAGCAGCTTGGAACTAGCGGGGGGCCAAAGGACGGAGACCCAGTACTTC.